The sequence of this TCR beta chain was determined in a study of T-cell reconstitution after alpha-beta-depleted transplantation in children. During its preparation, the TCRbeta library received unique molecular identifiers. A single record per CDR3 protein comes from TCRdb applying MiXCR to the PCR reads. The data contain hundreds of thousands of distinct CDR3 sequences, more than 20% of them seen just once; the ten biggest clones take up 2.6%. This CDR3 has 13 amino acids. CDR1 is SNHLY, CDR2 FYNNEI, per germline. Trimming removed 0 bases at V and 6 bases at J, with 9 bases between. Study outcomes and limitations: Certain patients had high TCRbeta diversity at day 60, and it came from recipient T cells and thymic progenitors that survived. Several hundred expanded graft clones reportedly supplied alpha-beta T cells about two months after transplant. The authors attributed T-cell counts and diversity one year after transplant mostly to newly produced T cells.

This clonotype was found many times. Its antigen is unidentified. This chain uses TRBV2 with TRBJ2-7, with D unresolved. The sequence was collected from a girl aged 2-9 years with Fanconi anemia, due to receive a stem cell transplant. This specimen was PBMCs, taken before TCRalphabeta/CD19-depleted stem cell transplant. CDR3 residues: CASSEAQPLEQYF. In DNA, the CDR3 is TGTGCCAGCAGTGAAGCGCAACCCCTCGAGCAGTACTTC.